Each of the 26 T cell receptor beta chains below was sequenced from the same sample in a study of T cell responses to AZD1222 COVID-19 vaccine. Measured with immunoSEQ multiplex PCR; TCRdb has only the in-frame clones, and not every one. This table has 90,000 to 95,000 clones, roughly nine tenths appearing once. This sample comprised peripheral blood, obtained on day 0 of AZD1222 vaccination. These receptors were taken from an adult in good health.

The chain combines TRBV12-3 or TRBV12-4 with TRBJ2-5; a possible D gene is TRBD1 (5 bases). V lost 5 bases to trimming and J lost 5 bases, with 12 bases between them. The CDR3 length is 13 residues. CDR3 nucleotides: TGTGCCAGCAGTCAGGGTCCGGTGGAGACCCAGTACTTC. Its protein is CASSQGPVETQYF.

The rearrangement uses TRBV6-2 or TRBV6-3 and TRBJ2-7, with TRBD2 as a possible D gene (5 bases). V dropped 2 bases and J dropped 7 bases, with 6 bases sitting between them. This CDR3 has 11 residues. Per germline, CDR1 MNHEY and CDR2 SVGEGT. This chain's CDR3 is CASSYTGEQYF. The CDR3 nucleotides are TGTGCCAGCAGTTACACGGGAGAGCAGTACTTC.

This clone was recorded once. This rearrangement joins TRBV9 to TRBJ1-1; D ambiguous. Trimming cost V 0 bases and J 4 bases, with 16 bases left between them. This CDR3 spans 16 amino acids. The V gene's germline CDR1 is SGDLS and CDR2 YYNGEE. The CDR3 nucleotides are TGTGCCAGCAGCGTAGGGATATTAAGCGGGATCACTGAAGCTTTCTTT. Its translation is CASSVGILSGITEAFF.

The chain links TRBV2 to TRBJ1-2, with 7 positions matching TRBD1. The CDR3 consists of 15 residues. Per germline, CDR1 SNHLY and CDR2 FYNNEI. Trimming removed 1 base from V and 4 bases from J; junction bases left unmatched: 6. Here the CDR3 reads CASSEDRGSPYGYTF. The CDR3 coding sequence is TGTGCCAGCAGTGAAGACAGGGGCAGCCCCTATGGCTACACCTTC.

Here the CDR3 DNA reads TGTGCCAGCAGCGCCGAACAGGGGACTGGAAACACCATATATTTT. Its translation is CASSAEQGTGNTIYF. This sequence joins TRBV9 and TRBJ1-3, with 7 positions matching TRBD1. This CDR3 spans 15 amino acids. Trimming removed 3 bases from V and 2 bases from J; junction bases left unmatched: 5. Per germline, CDR1 SGDLS and CDR2 YYNGEE.

As regards this clone: This specimen includes other DNA sequences encoding the same CDR3. The rearrangement links TRBV7-3 to TRBJ2-7; TRBD2 matches at 7 bases. This CDR3 comprises 13 residues. The germline V gene encodes CDR1 SGHTA and CDR2 FQGTGA. The J segment lost 4 bases and the V segment lost 2 bases, leaving 2 bases of the junction unmatched. The CDR3 loop is CASSLGGEYEQYF. CDR3 nucleotides: TGTGCCAGCAGCTTAGGGGGGGAGTACGAGCAGTACTTC.

In nucleotides, the CDR3 is TGTGCCAGCAGCCAAGTATCAGCGGTGATCTATGGCTACACCTTC. This codes for CASSQVSAVIYGYTF. This chain joins TRBV3-1 (or the pseudogene TRBV3-2) and TRBJ1-2; unclear D gene. CDR1 and CDR2 from the germline V gene are LGHDT and YNNKEL (reference sequence). The CDR3 has 15 residues. V was cut by 1 base and J by 4 bases, with 13 bases left in between.

This chain joins TRBV13 and TRBJ1-2; the D is unclear. The V end was cut by 2 bases, the J end by 4 bases, with 14 bases between. Germline values: CDR1 PRHDT, CDR2 FYEKMQ (reference sequence). The CDR3 covers 15 residues. The CDR3: CASSLKLVEIYGYTF. The CDR3 nucleotides read TGTGCCAGCAGCTTAAAGCTAGTAGAAATCTATGGCTACACCTTC.

The V and J genes are TRBV30 and TRBJ1-1; TRBD1 agrees at 12 bases. Germline values: CDR1 GTSNPN, CDR2 SVGIG (reference sequence). The junction had 9 bases not matched to a gene; V was cut back by 3 bases and J by 1 base. CDR3 size: 17 residues. As DNA, the CDR3 is TGTGCCTGGAGCGTTTGGGGGACAGGGGGCCGGAACACTGAAGCTTTCTTT. It yields the protein CAWSVWGTGGRNTEAFF.

V and J are TRBV6-5 and TRBJ1-6; the D is unclear. The V gene's germline CDR1 is MNHEY and CDR2 SVGAGI. The CDR3 length is 15 residues. The V gene lost 8 bases and the J gene lost 7 bases, with 18 bases spanning the gap. The CDR3 sequence: CASYPLRTENSPLHF. The CDR3 bases are TGTGCCAGCTACCCTCTCAGAACAGAGAATTCACCCCTCCACTTT.

The chain is built from TRBV7-9 and TRBJ1-5, with no clear D. In germline, CDR1 is SEHNR, CDR2 FQNEAQ (reference sequence). V lost 3 bases to trimming and J lost 6 bases, with 12 bases between them. The CDR3 is made up of 14 amino acids. CDR3 loop: CASSLGGGSQPQHF. The DNA of the CDR3 is TGTGCCAGCAGCTTGGGCGGAGGGTCTCAGCCCCAGCATTTT.

The chain combines TRBV6-4 with TRBJ2-6, with 7 bases identical to TRBD1. Trimming cost V 4 bases and J 3 bases; bases outside gene matches: 3. Per germline, CDR1 MRHNA and CDR2 SNTAGT. The CDR3 runs 15 residues. The CDR3 sequence: CASSVTGDGANVLTF. CDR3 in DNA: TGTGCCAGCAGTGTTACAGGGGATGGGGCCAACGTCCTGACTTTC.

This rearrangement joins TRBV27 to TRBJ2-7; D is possibly TRBD2 (7 bases). Germline loops: CDR1 MNHEY, CDR2 SMNVEV (reference sequence). Between the trimmed V and J ends, which lost 6 bases and 3 bases, there was a span of 18 bases. The CDR3 consists of 15 residues. In DNA form, the CDR3 reads TGTGCCAGCAGCCCCAGAGGGGGGAGGGGCTACGAGCAGTACTTC. It encodes CASSPRGGRGYEQYF.

This clone has just one count. The V and J genes are TRBV2 and TRBJ1-6, with D unclear. Germline V gives CDR1 SNHLY, CDR2 FYNNEI. V lost 8 bases, J lost 10 bases, and 24 bases lay in between. The CDR3 is made up of 16 amino acids. The CDR3 region has the DNA TGTGCCAGCTCGAGGAGGAGAGGAACCCGGGGATCACCCCTCCACTTT. Its protein product is CASSRRRGTRGSPLHF.

This chain uses TRBV11-3 with TRBJ2-5, with D maybe TRBD2 (6 bases). V dropped 7 bases and J dropped 5 bases, with 14 bases sitting between them. Germline assignment: CDR1 SGHNT and CDR2 YENEEA. The CDR3 sequence is 13 residues long. The CDR3 sequence: CASKRAGEETQYF. The DNA for the CDR3 is TGTGCCAGCAAGAGAGCGGGCGAGGAGACCCAGTACTTC.

This chain uses TRBV7-9 with TRBJ2-3; D not certain. The CDR3 has 13 amino acids. The V gene's germline CDR1 is SEHNR and CDR2 FQNEAQ (reference sequence). Deletions cut 3 bases from V and 4 bases from J, with 8 bases between. CDR3: CASSFPVPDTQYF. The DNA of the CDR3 is TGTGCCAGCAGCTTCCCCGTGCCAGATACGCAGTATTTT.

V usage is TRBV7-8 and J usage is TRBJ2-7; 7 bases map to TRBD1. Trimming removed 5 bases from V and 2 bases from J; junction bases left unmatched: 9. CDR1 is SGHVS and CDR2 is FQNEAQ in the germline V gene. The CDR3 has 15 amino acids. The CDR3 here is CASSPAVGGTYEQYF. CDR3 sequence (DNA): TGTGCCAGCAGCCCGGCGGTAGGGGGCACCTACGAGCAGTACTTC.

This clone has only one observation. The V gene is TRBV9, the J gene TRBJ1-1, with TRBD1 matching over 9 bases. Germline trimming cut 9 bases from V and 1 base from J; bases unmatched to any gene: 13. This CDR3 is built from 16 residues. The germline V gene has CDR1 SGDLS and CDR2 YYNGEE. This CDR3 reads CATGDREGGRNTEAFF. The CDR3 nucleotides are TGTGCCACAGGGGACAGGGAAGGGGGAAGGAACACTGAAGCTTTCTTT.

This rearrangement joins TRBV19 to TRBJ2-7; TRBD2 matches at 9 bases. The junction had 5 bases not matched to a gene; V was cut back by 3 bases and J by 5 bases. The CDR3 has 14 residues. The V gene's germline CDR1 is LNHDA and CDR2 SQIVND (reference sequence). This CDR3 reads CASSIVAGENEQYF. The DNA for the CDR3 is TGTGCCAGTAGTATTGTAGCGGGGGAAAACGAGCAGTACTTC.

The chain is built from TRBV5-1 and TRBJ2-1; possibly TRBD1 or TRBD2 for D (5 bases each). The CDR3 totals 13 residues. Germline V gene data show CDR1 as SGHRS and CDR2 as YFSETQ. Trimming took 4 bases from V and 6 from J, leaving 11 bases between them. CDR3 residues: CASSPDGANEQFF. CDR3 DNA sequence: TGCGCCAGCAGCCCGGACGGGGCCAATGAGCAGTTCTTC.

The chain joins TRBV6-6 to TRBJ1-5, with unresolved D. Germline-derived CDR1 and CDR2 are MNHNY and SVGAGI (reference sequence). V was cut by 3 bases and J by 6 bases, with 12 bases left in between. The length of the CDR3 is 14 residues. The CDR3 reads CASSYEREGQPQHF. The CDR3 DNA follows: TGTGCCAGCAGTTATGAACGGGAGGGTCAGCCCCAGCATTTT.

V gene TRBV2 combines with J gene TRBJ1-5; D is ambiguous. The germline CDR1 and CDR2 sequences are SNHLY and FYNNEI. The CDR3 consists of 15 residues. V was pared by 1 base and J by 3 bases, with 10 bases between. The CDR3 sequence: CASSEVGRVNQPQHF. The CDR3 nucleotides are TGTGCCAGCAGTGAAGTAGGGAGGGTCAATCAGCCCCAGCATTTT.

The chain couples TRBV10-2 to TRBJ1-5; no clear D gene. CDR3 length equals 14 residues. Germline assignment: CDR1 WSHSY and CDR2 SAAADI. Trimming removed 4 bases from V and 2 bases from J, with 9 bases in between. The DNA of the CDR3 is TGCGCCAGCAGTGGAGCCGGGGGCAATCAGCCCCAGCATTTT. Translating gives CASSGAGGNQPQHF.

The rearrangement uses TRBV6-5 and TRBJ1-5; D gene ambiguous. The CDR3 length is 14 residues. V lost 5 bases and J 3 bases, leaving 11 bases between the germline ends. Germline V lookup: CDR1 MNHEY, CDR2 SVGAGI. CDR3 residues: CASSPLGNNQPQHF. The CDR3 coding sequence is TGTGCCAGCAGTCCTCTGGGTAACAATCAGCCCCAGCATTTT.

V usage is TRBV10-1 and J usage is TRBJ2-2; D perhaps matches TRBD1 (5 bases). The ends were cut back, 8 bases at V and 4 bases at J, with 20 bases in the middle. In germline, CDR1 is WNHNN, CDR2 SYGVQD (reference sequence). The CDR3 sequence is 16 residues long. The DNA of the CDR3 is TGCGCCAGCGGGGCGGCCCAGAACGATGGCACCGGGGAGCTGTTTTTT. Translation gives CASGAAQNDGTGELFF.

The chain has TRBV6-1 and TRBJ2-3, with D hard to call. There are 13 residues in the CDR3. V was shortened by 1 base and J by 4 bases, with 6 bases between the two germline ends. Germline lookup yields CDR1 MNHNS and CDR2 SASEGT. The CDR3 protein is CASSEVLPDTQYF. The CDR3 nucleotides read TGTGCCAGCAGTGAAGTTCTCCCAGATACGCAGTATTTT.